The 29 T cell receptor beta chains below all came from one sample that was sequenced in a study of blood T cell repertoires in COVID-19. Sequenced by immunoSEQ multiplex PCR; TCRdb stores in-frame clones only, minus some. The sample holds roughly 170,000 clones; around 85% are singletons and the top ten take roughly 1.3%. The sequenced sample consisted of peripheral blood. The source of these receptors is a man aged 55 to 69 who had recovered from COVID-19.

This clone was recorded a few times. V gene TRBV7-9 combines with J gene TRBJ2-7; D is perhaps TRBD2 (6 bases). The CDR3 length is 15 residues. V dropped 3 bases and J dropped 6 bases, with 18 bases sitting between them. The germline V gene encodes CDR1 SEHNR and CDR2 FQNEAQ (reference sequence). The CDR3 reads CASSFAGTFSVEQYF. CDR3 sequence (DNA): TGTGCCAGCAGCTTCGCCGGGACTTTCTCTGTCGAGCAGTACTTC.

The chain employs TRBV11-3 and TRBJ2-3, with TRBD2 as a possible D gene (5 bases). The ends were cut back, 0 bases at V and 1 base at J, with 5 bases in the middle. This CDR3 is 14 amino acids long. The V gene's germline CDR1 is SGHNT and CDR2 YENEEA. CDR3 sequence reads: CASSLDGGTDTQYF. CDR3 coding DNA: TGTGCCAGCAGCTTAGACGGGGGCACAGATACGCAGTATTTT. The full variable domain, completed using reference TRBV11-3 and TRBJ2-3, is EAGVVQSPRYKIIEKKQPVAFWCNPISGHNTLYWYLQNLGQGPELLIRYENEEAVDDSQLPKDRFSAERLKGVDSTLKIQPAELGDSAVYLCASSLDGGTDTQYFGPGTRLTVL.

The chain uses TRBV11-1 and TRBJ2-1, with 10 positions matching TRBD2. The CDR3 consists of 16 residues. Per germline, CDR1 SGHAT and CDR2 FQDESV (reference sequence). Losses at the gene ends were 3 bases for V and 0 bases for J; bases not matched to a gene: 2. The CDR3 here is CASSFASGGSYNEQFF. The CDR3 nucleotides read TGTGCCAGCAGCTTTGCTAGCGGGGGCTCCTACAATGAGCAGTTCTTC.

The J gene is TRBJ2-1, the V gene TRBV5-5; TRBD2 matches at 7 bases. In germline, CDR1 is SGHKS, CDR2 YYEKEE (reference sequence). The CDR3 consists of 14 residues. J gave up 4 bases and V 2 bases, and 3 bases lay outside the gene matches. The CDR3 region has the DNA TGTGCCAGCAGCTTAGCACTAGCGTACAATGAGCAGTTCTTC. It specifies CASSLALAYNEQFF. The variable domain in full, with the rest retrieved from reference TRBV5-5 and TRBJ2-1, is DAGVTQSPTHLIKTRGQQVTLRCSPISGHKSVSWYQQVLGQGPQFIFQYYEKEERGRGNFPDRFSARQFPNYSSELNVNALLLGDSALYLCASSLALAYNEQFFGPGTRLTVL.

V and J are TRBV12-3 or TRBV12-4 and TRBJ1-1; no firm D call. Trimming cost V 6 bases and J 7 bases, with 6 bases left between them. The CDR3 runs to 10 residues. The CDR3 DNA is TGTGCCAGCAGCCCCGTTGAAGCTTTCTTT. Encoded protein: CASSPVEAFF.

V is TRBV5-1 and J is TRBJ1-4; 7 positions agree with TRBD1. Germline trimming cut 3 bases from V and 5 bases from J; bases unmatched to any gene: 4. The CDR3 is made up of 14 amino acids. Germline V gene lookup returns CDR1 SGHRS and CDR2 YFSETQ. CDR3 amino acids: CASSSTGNNEKLFF. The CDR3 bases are TGCGCCAGCAGCTCGACAGGGAACAATGAAAAACTGTTTTTT.

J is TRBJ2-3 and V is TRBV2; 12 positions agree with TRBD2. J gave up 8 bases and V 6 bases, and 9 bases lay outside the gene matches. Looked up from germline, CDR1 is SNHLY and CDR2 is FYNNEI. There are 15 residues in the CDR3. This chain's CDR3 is CASSELAGGSGTQYF. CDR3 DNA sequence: TGTGCCAGCAGCGAACTAGCGGGGGGCTCCGGTACGCAGTATTTT. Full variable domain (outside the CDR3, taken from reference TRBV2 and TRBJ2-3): EPEVTQTPSHQVTQMGQEVILRCVPISNHLYFYWYRQILGQKVEFLVSFYNNEISEKSEIFDDQFSVERPDGSNFTLKIRSTKLEDSAMYFCASSELAGGSGTQYFGPGTRLTVL.

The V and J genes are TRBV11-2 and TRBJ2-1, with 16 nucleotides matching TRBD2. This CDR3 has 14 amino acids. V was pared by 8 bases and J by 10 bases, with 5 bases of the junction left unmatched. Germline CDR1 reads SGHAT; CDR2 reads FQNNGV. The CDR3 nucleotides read TGTGCCAGCCAAGGGACTAGCGGGGGGGACGAGCAGTTCTTC. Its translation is CASQGTSGGDEQFF.

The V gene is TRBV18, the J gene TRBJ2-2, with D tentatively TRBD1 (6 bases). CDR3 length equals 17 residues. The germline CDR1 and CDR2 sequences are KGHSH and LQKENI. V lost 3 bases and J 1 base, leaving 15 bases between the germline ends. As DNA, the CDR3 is TGTGCCAGCTCACCCCAGACGGGACATTTGAACACCGGGGAGCTGTTTTTT. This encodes CASSPQTGHLNTGELFF. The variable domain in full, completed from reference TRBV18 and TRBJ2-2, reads NAGVMQNPRHLVRRRGQEARLRCSPMKGHSHVYWYRQLPEEGLKFMVYLQKENIIDESGMPKERFSAEFPKEGPSILRIQQVVRGDSAAYFCASSPQTGHLNTGELFFGEGSRLTVL.

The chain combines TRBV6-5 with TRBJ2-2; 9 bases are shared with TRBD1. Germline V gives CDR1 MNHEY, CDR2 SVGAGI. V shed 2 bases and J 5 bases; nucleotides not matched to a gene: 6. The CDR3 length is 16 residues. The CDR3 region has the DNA TGTGCCAGCAGTTACAAATTGACAGGGGGGACCGGGGAGCTGTTTTTT. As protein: CASSYKLTGGTGELFF.

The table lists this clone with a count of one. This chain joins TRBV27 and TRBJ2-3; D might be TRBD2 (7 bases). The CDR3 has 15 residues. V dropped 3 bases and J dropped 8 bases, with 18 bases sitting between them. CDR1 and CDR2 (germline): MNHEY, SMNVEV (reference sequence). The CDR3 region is CASSFLGGPAGTQYF. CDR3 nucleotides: TGTGCCAGCAGTTTTCTGGGGGGGCCCGCAGGTACGCAGTATTTT.

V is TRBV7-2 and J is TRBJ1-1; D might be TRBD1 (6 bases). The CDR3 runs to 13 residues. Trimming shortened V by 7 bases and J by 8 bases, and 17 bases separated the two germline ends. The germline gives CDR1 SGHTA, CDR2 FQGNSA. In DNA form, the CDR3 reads TGTGCCAGCAACCCTCCCTCGGGACAAGAAGCTTTCTTT. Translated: CASNPPSGQEAFF.

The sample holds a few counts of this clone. The CDR3 DNA reads as TGTGCCAGCAGAATGACAGGGGGCTCTGGAAACACCATATATTTT. Protein sequence: CASRMTGGSGNTIYF. The chain links TRBV11-1 to TRBJ1-3, with 9 bases aligning to TRBD1. CDR1 is SGHAT, CDR2 FQDESV, per germline (reference sequence). The CDR3 totals 15 residues. V trimming: 6 bases; J trimming: 0 bases; junction bases outside the gene matches: 3. The whole variable domain, remainder taken from reference TRBV11-1 and TRBJ1-3, is EAEVAQSPRYKITEKSQAVAFWCDPISGHATLYWYRQILGQGPELLVQFQDESVVDDSQLPKDRFSAERLKGVDSTLKIQPAELGDSAMYLCASRMTGGSGNTIYFGEGSWLTVV.

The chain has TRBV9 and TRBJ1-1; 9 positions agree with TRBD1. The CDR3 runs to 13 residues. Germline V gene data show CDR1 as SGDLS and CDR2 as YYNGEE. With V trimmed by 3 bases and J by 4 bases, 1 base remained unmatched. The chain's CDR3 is CASSEGQGTEAFF. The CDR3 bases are TGTGCCAGCAGCGAGGGACAGGGCACTGAAGCTTTCTTT.

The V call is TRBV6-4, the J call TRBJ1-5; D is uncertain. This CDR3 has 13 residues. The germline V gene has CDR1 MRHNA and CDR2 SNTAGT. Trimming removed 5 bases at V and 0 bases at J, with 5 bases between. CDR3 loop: CASSPDSNQPQHF. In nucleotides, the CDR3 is TGTGCCAGCAGTCCAGATAGCAATCAGCCCCAGCATTTT.

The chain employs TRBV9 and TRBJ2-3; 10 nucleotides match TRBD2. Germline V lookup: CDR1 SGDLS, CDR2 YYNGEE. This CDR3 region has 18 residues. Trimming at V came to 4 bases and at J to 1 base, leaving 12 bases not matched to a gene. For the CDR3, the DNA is TGTGCCAGCAGCCTGGCGCACCCCGGACTAGCGGGCACAGATACGCAGTATTTT. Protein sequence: CASSLAHPGLAGTDTQYF.

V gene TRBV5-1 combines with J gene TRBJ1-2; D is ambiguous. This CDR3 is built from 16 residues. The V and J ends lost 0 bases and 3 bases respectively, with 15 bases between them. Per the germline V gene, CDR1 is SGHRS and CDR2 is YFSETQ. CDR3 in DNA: TGCGCCAGCAGCTTGGTCCCCGGGGAGACCGACTATGGCTACACCTTC. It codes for CASSLVPGETDYGYTF.

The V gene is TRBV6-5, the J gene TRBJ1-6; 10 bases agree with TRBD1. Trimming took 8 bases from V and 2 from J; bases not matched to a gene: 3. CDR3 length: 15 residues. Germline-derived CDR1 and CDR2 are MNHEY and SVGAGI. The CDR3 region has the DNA TGTGCCAGCCAAGGGACAGGGGCCTATAATTCACCCCTCCACTTT. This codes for CASQGTGAYNSPLHF.

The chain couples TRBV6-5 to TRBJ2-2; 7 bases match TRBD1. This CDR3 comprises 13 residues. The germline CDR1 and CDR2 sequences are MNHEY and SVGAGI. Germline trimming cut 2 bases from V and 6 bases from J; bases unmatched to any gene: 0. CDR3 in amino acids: CASSYGTAGELFF. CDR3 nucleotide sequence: TGTGCCAGCAGTTACGGGACAGCCGGGGAGCTGTTTTTT.

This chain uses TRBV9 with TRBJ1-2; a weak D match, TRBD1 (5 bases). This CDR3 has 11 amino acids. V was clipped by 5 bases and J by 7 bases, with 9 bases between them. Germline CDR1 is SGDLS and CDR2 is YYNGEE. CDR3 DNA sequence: TGTGCCAGCAGGGCAGGGATTGGCTACACCTTC. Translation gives CASRAGIGYTF.

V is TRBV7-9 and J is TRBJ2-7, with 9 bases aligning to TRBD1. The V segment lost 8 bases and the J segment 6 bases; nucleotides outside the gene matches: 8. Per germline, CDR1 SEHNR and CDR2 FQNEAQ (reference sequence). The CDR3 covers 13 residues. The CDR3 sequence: CASGGQGIGEQYF. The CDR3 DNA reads TGTGCCAGCGGGGGACAGGGAATCGGCGAGCAGTACTTC.

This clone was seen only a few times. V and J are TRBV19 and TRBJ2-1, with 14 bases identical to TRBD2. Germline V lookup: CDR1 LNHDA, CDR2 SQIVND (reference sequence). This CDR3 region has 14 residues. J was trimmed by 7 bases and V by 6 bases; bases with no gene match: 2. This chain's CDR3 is CASRTSGGVNEQFF. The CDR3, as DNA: TGTGCCAGTAGGACTAGCGGGGGGGTTAATGAGCAGTTCTTC.

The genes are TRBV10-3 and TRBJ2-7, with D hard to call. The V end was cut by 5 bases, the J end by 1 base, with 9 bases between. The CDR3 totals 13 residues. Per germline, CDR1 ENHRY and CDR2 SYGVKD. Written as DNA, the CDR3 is TGTGCCATCAGTACCTCAGGTTCCTACGAGCAGTACTTC. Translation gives CAISTSGSYEQYF.

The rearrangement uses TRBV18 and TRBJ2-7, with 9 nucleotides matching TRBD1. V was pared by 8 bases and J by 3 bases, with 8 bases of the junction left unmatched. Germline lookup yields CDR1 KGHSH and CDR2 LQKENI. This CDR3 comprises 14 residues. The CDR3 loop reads CASTQTGGDYEQYF. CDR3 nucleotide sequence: TGTGCCAGCACCCAGACAGGGGGGGACTACGAGCAGTACTTC.

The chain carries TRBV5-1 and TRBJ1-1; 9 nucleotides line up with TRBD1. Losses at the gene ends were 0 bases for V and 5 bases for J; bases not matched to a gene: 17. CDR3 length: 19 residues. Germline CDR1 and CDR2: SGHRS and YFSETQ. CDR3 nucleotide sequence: TGCGCCAGCAGCTTGGCATACTCCGGGACAGGGTTGGGGGGAACTGAAGCTTTCTTT. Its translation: CASSLAYSGTGLGGTEAFF.

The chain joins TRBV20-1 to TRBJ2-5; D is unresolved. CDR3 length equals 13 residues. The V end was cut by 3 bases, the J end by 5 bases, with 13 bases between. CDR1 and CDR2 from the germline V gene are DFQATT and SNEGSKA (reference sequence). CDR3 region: CSASSTGAETQYF. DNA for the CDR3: TGCAGTGCTAGTTCGACTGGAGCGGAGACCCAGTACTTC.

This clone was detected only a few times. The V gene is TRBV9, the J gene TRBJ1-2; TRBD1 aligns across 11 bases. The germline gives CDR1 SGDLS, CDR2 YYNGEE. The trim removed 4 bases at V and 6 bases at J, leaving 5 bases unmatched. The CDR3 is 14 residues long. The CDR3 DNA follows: TGTGCCAGCAGCTCCGGGACAGGGGGTCATGGCTACACCTTC. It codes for CASSSGTGGHGYTF.

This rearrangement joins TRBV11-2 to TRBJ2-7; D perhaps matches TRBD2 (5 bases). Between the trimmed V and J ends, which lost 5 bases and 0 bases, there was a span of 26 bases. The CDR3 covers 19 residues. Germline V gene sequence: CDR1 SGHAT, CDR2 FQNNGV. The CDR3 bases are TGTGCCAGCAGCAAAAGGAATGTTCAGTTGTCGGGGTACTCCTACGAGCAGTACTTC. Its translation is CASSKRNVQLSGYSYEQYF.

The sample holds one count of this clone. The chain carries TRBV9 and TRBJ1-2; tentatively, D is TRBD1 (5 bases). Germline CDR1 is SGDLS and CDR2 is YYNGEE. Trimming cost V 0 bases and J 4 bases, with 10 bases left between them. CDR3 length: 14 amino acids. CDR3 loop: CASSVGQGSYGYTF. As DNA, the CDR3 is TGTGCCAGCAGCGTAGGTCAGGGAAGCTATGGCTACACCTTC.